This TCR beta chain was captured by sequencing in a study of control samples from healthy donors and cancer patients. This clone was seen once. This table comes from immunoSEQ multiplex PCR, and its TCRdb copy is limited to in-frame clones, with some not included. The sample lists some 100,000 clones, approximately 95% occurring once. CDR3 size: 14 residues. Germline assignment: CDR1 SNHLY and CDR2 FYNNEI. The V end lost 1 base, the J end lost 2 bases, and 9 bases lay between the germline ends. The receptor was isolated from a man between 18 and 35 years old in good health. Source material: blood. The V gene is TRBV2, the J gene TRBJ2-7; unclear D gene. The CDR3 coding sequence is TGTGCCAGCAGTGAAGGAGATGGTACCTACGAGCAGTACTTC. It yields the protein CASSEGDGTYEQYF.